This TCR beta chain comes out of a study of T cell responses to AZD1222 COVID-19 vaccine. The table came from immunoSEQ multiplex PCR; TCRdb's copy has only in-frame clones and leaves some out. The sample holds some 170,000 clones; 80% to 90% are singletons and the top ten take about 4.1%. The V gene lost 3 bases and the J gene lost 3 bases, with 12 bases spanning the gap. Looked up from germline, CDR1 is MDHEN and CDR2 is SYDVKM. The CDR3 contains 15 residues. The source of this sequence is an adult who received the MenACWY meningococcal vaccine as a control. The material was peripheral blood, obtained 28 days after the second dose of the MenACWY control vaccine. The genes are TRBV28 and TRBJ1-5; perhaps TRBD1 as D (6 bases). The CDR3 DNA follows: TGTGCCAGCAGTTTTCGGTCAGGGGACAATCAGCCCCAGCATTTT. As protein: CASSFRSGDNQPQHF.